This T cell receptor (beta chain) emerged from a study of T cells after yellow fever vaccination. Study observations and caveats: The study re-detected most primary-vaccination clones after the booster (approximately 97% CD4, almost 90% CD8).

Trimming removed 3 bases from V and 7 bases from J, with 6 bases in between. The CDR3 has 11 residues. Per the germline V gene, CDR1 is DFQATT and CDR2 is SNEGSKA (reference sequence). TCRdb passed the 5' RACE reads through MiXCR, listing each CDR3 protein once. The sample carries more than 300,000 distinct CDR3 sequences, around 4.5% recorded once. This clonotype was detected many times. The target antigen is unknown. This TCR was recovered from a young man who received the YFV17D yellow fever vaccine. The rearrangement links TRBV20-1 to TRBJ2-2; D remains unclear. Sequencing was performed on PBMCs, taken 15 days after the yellow fever booster vaccination. The chain's CDR3 is CSASPGGELFF. The CDR3 nucleotides are TGCAGTGCTAGTCCCGGCGGGGAGCTGTTTTTT.